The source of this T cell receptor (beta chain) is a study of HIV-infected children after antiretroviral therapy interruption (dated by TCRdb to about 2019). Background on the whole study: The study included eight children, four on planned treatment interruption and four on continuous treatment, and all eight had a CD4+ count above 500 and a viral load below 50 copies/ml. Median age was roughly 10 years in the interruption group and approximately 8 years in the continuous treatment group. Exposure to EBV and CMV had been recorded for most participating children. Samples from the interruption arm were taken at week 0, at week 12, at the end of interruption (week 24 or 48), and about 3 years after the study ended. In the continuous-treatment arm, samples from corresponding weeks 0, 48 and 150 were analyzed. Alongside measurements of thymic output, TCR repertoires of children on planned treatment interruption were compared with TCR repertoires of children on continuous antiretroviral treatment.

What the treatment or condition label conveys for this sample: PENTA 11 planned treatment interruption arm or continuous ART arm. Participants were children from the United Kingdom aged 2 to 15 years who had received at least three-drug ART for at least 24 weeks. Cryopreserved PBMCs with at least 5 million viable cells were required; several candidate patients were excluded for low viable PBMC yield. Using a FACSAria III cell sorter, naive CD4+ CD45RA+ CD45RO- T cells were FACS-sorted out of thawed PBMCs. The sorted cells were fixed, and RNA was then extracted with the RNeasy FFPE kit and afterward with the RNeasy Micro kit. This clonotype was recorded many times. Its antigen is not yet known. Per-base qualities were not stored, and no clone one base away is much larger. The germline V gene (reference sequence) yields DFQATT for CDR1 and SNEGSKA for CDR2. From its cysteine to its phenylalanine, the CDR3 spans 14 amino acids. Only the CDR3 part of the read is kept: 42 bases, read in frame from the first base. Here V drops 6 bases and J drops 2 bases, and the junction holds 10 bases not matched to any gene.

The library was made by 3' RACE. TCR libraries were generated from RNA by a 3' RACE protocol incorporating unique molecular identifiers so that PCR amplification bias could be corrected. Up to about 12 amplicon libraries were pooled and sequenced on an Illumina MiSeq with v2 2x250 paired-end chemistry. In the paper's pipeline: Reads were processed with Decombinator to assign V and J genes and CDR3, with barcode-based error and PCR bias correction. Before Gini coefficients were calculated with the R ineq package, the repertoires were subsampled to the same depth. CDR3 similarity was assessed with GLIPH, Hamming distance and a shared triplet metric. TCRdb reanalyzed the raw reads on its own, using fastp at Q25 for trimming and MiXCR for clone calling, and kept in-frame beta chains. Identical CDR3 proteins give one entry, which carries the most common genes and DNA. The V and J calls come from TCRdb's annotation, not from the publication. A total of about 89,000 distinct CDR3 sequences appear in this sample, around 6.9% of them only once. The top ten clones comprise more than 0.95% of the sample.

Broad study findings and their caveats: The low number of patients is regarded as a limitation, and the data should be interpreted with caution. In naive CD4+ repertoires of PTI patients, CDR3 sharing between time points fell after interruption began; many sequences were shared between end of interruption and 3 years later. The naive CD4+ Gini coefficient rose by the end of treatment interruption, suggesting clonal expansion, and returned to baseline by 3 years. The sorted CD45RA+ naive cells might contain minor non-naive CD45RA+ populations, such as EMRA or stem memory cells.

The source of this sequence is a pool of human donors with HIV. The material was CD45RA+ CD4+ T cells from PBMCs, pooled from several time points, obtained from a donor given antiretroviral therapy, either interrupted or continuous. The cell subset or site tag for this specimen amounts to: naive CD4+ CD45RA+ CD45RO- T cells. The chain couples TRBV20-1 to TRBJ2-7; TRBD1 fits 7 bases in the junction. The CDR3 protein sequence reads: CSATIPGQPYEQYF. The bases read TGCAGTGCCACAATCCCGGGACAGCCCTACGAGCAGTACTTC.